The entry below describes one T cell receptor (beta chain). What it binds is unknown. V was cut by 6 bases and J by 2 bases, with 16 bases left in between. The CDR3 is made up of 15 amino acids. CDR1 is SGDLS and CDR2 is YYNGEE in the germline V gene. Terminally differentiated effector memory CD45RA+ cells were excluded from the naive CD8 cells, which were CD45RO-negative and positively selected for CCR7. Produced via immunoSEQ multiplex PCR; TCRdb's table is partial and in-frame only. The sample shows more than 2 million clones, approximately 92% of them seen only once. These data belong to a study of shared clonotypes between healthy human individuals. The study, taken as a whole, reports: Sample collection involved blood only; tissue repertoires are likely different. Memory subsets generally showed lower estimated richness than naive subsets.

Sequenced: naive CD8+ T cells from PBMCs. The chain links TRBV9 to TRBJ2-3; a weak D match, TRBD2 (5 bases). This TCR was sampled from a man aged 18 to 29 in good health. Some clones in this sample may be carry-over from other donors' samples. The CDR3 spells CASNVGATNTDTQYF. The CDR3 nucleotides are TGTGCCAGCAACGTGGGAGCTACGAACACAGATACGCAGTATTTT.